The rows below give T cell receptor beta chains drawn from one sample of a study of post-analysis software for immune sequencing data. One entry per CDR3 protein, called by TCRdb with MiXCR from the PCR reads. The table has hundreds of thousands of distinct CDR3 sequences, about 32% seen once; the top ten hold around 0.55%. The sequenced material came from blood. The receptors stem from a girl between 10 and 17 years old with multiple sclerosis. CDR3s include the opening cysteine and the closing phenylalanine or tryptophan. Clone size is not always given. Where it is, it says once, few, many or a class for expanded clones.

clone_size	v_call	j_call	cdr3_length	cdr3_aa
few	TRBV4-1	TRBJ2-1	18	CASSQDPPLGQGGNEQFF
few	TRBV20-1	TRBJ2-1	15	CSARVNSPFYNEQFF
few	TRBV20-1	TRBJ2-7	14	CSAHPGQGSDEQYF
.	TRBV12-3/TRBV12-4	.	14	CASSKRNLDHEQYF
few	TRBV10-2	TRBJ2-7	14	CASSGAGLGNEQYF
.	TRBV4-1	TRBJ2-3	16	CASSQGDALWGDTQYF
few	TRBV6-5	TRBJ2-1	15	CASRNLGGNYNEQFF
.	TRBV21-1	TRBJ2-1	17	CASSKTGGLAGATGPFF
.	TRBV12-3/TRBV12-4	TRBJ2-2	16	CASSPGRTENTGELFF
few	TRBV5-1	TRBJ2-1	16	CASSLGPGVAYNEQFF
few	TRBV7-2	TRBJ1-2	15	CASSLGLGHSDGYTF
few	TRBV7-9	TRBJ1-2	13	CASKQGTYYGYTF
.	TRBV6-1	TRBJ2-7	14	CASSIDSPSYEQYF
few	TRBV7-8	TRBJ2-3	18	CASSLGLAGGSARDTQYF
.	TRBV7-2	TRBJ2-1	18	CASSPRGSGRAGYNEQFF
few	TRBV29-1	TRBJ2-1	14	CSVANRGPYNEQFF
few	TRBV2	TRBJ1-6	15	CASTTSGVGNSPLHF
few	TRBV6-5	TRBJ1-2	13	CASRSSQAYGYTF
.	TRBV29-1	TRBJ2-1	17	CSVPHGVFGTRNDEQFF
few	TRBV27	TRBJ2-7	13	CASSSPAGYEQYF
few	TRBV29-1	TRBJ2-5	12	CSGGWGEGTQYF
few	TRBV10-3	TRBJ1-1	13	CAISDGRNTEAFF
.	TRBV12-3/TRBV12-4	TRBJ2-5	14	CASSRSGAQETQYF
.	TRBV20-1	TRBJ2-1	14	CSASPRVDYNEQFF
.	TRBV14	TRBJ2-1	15	CASSPGTIGYNEQFF
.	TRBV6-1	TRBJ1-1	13	CASRHLVGTEAFF
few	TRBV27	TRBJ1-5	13	CASSFEGNQPQHF
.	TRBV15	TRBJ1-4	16	CATSQGRGQGNEKLFF
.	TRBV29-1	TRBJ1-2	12	CSVYMGVYGYTF
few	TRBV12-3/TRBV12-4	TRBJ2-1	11	CASRRFYEQFF
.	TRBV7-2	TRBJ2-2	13	CASSAIPAGELFF
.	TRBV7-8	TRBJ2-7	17	CASSQPRVGSSTDEQYF
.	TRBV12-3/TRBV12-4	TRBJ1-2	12	CVRTGDNYGYTF
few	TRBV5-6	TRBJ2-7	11	CASSVKEKQYF
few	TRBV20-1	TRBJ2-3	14	CSAYTSAQAPFFYF
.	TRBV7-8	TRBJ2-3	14	CASSSYPCPDTQYF
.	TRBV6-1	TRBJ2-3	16	CASSEEISGTGDTQYF
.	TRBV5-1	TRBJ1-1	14	CASNSQGTSTEAFF
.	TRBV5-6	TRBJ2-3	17	CASSLYRLAQRTDTQYF
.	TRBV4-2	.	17	CASSHTLAGNSYNEQYF
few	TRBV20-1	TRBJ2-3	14	CSAPSLASTDTQYF
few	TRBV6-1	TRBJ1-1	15	CASSEARWGNTEAFF
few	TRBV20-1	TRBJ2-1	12	CSATPRGNEQFF
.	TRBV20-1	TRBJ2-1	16	CSARELAGVAYNEQFF
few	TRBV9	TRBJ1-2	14	CASSCNRGLYGYTF
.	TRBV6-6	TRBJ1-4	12	CASSYMGGKLFF
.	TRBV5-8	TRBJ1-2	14	CASSLGPATYGYTF
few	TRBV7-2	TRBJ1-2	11	CASSYLRSYTF
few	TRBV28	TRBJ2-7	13	CASTFSRNYEQYF
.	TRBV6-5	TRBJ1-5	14	CASSPRQGHQPQHF
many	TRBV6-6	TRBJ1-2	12	CASSLAGGGYTF
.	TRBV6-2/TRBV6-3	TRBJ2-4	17	CASSSGVAGGLGGIQYF
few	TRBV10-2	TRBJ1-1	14	CASSETRGETEAFF
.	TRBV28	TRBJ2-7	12	CASIGQYYEQYF
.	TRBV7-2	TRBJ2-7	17	CASSLLGLAGEGHEQYF
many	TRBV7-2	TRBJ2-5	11	CASAGGGAQYF
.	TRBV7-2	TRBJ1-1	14	CASSPPGQNTEAFF
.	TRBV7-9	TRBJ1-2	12	CASSQQGEGYTF
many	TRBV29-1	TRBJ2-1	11	CSVEQGNEQFF
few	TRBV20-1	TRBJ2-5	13	CSARDWLQETQYF